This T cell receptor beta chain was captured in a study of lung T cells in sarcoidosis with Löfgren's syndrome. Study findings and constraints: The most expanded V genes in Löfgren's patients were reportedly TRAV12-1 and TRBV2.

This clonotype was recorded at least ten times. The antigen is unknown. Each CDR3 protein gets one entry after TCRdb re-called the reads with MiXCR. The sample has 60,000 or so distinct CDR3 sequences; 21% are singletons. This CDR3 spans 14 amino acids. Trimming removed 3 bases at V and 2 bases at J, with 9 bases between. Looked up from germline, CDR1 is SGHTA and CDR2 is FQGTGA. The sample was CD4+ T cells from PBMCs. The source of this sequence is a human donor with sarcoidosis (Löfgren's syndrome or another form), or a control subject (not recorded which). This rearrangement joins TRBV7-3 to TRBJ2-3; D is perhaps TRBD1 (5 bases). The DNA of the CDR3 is TGTGCCAGCAGCTTCGACAGACTCACAGATACGCAGTATTTT. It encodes CASSFDRLTDTQYF.